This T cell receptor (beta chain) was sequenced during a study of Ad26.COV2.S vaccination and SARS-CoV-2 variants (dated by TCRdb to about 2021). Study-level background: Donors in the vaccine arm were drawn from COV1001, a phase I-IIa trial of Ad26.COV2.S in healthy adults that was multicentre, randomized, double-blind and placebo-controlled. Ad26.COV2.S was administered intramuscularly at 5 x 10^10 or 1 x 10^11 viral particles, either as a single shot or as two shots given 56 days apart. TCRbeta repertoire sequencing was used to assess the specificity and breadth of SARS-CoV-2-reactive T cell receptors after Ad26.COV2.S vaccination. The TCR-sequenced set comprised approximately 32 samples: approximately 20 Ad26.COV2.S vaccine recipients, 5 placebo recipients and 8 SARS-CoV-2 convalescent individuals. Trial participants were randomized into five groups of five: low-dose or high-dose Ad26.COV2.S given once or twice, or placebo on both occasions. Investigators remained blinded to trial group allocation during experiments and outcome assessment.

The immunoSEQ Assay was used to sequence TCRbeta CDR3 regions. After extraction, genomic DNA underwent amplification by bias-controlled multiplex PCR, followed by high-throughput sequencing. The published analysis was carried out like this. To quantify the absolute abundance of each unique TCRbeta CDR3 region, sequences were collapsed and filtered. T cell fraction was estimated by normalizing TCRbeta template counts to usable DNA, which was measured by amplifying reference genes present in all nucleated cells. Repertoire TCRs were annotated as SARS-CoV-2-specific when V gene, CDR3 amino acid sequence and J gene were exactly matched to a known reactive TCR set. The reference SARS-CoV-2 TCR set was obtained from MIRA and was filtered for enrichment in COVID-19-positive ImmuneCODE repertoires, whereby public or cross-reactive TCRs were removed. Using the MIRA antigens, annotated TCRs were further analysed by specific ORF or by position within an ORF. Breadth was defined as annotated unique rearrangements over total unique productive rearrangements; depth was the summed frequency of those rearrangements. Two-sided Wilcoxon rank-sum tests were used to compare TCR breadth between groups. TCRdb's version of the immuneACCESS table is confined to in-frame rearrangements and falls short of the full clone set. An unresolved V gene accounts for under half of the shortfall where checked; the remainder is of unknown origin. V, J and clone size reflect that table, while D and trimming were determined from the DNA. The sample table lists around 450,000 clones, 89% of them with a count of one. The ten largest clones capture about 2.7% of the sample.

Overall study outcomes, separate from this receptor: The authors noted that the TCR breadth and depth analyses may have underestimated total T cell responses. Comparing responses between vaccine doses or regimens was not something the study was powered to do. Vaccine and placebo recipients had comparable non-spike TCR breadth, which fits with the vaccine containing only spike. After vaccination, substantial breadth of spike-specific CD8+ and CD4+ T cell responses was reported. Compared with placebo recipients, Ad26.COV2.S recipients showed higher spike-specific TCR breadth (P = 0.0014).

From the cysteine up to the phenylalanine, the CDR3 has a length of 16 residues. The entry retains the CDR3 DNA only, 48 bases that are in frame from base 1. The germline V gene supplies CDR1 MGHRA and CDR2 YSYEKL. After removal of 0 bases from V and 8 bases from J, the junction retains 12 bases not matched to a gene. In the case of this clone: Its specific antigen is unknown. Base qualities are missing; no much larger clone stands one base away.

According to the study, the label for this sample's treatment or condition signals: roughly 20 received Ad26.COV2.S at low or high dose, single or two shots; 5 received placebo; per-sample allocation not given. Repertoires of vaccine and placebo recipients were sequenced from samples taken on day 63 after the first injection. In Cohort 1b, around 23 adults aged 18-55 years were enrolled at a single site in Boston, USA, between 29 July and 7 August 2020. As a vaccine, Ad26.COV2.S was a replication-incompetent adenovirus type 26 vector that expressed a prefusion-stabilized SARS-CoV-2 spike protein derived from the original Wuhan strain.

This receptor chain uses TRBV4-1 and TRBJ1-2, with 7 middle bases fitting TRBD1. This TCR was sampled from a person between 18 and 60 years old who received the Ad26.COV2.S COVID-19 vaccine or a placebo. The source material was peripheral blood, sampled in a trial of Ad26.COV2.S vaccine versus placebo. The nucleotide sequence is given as TGCGCCAGCAGCCAAGATAGTGGGGAGGGGGCGCGGGGCTACACCTTC. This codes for CASSQDSGEGARGYTF.